This T cell receptor (beta chain) was identified during a study of CD4 T cells in relation to SARS-CoV-2 and coronaviruses. Study-wide results and limits: SARS-CoV-2-driven expansion was significantly weaker in crossreactive than monoreactive clones.

The CDR3 is 15 residues long. Trimming removed 6 bases from V and 7 bases from J; junction bases left unmatched: 9. Germline CDR1 MDHEN, CDR2 SYDVKM. TCRdb keeps only in-frame clones here, not all; method: immunoSEQ multiplex PCR. Of approximately 37,000 clones in the sample, 80% to 90% are singletons; the top ten hold less than 4%. The table lists this clone with a count of one. Its antigen is currently unknown. This sequence originates from an adult with COVID-19. Sequences were obtained from memory CD4+ T cells from PBMCs. V and J are TRBV28 and TRBJ2-1; 10 bases match TRBD2. For the CDR3, the DNA is TGTGCCAGCAGCCGAACTAGCGGGATTCGGAATGAGCAGTTCTTC. It encodes CASSRTSGIRNEQFF.